These T cell receptor beta chains were read from a single sample in a study of cytomegalovirus exposure and HLA in healthy donors. Clones were read by immunoSEQ multiplex PCR, and TCRdb kept only the in-frame ones, dropping some. Here the sample spans 120,000 to 150,000 clones, around a tenth being singletons. The source material was PBMCs. The receptors originated from a male donor in good health and CMV-seronegative. Each CDR3 is given with its conserved first and last residue. A D gene is named only where the DNA matches it firmly. Some rows have no size entry. The others give once, few or many, or a class for an expanded clone.

cdr3_aa cdr3_nt j_call clone_size d_call v_call
CASSSPGDLSYEQYF TGTGCCAGCAGTTCTCCGGGAGACCTTTCCTACGAGCAGTACTTC TRBJ2-7 - - TRBV28
CASSYSGTGTYEQYF TGTGCCAGCAGTTATTCCGGGACAGGCACCTACGAGCAGTACTTC TRBJ2-7 few TRBD1 TRBV6-6
CASSPPQGVVREKLFF TGTGCCAGCAGCCCTCCCCAGGGCGTAGTTCGGGAAAAACTGTTTTTT TRBJ1-4 few - TRBV28
CASSWTSGRADTQYF TGTGCCAGTAGTTGGACTAGCGGGAGGGCAGATACGCAGTATTTT TRBJ2-3 - TRBD2 TRBV19
CASSQGSDGTYEQYF TGCGCCAGCAGCCAAGGGTCGGACGGGACCTACGAGCAGTACTTC TRBJ2-7 few - TRBV4-3
CASSREGSYEQYF TGCGCCAGCAGCCGGGAGGGCTCCTACGAGCAGTACTTC TRBJ2-7 few TRBD2 TRBV4-3
CASSLLSRDSRYREQYF TGTGCCAGCAGTTTACTCAGTCGGGACAGCCGTTACAGAGAGCAGTACTTC TRBJ2-7 - TRBD1 TRBV28
CASRKPGAGETQYF TGTGCCAGCAGAAAGCCAGGGGCGGGAGAGACCCAGTACTTC TRBJ2-5 - - TRBV5-4
CASSSQLGAPRTQYF TGTGCCAGCAGCTCCCAGCTGGGGGCCCCACGTACGCAGTATTTT TRBJ2-3 - - TRBV7-2
CASSSHPYEQYF TGTGCCAGCAGCTCCCATCCCTACGAGCAGTACTTC TRBJ2-7 - - TRBV13
CASRASSNYGYTF TGTGCCAGCAGGGCCAGTTCTAACTATGGCTACACCTTC TRBJ1-2 - - TRBV28
CASTAPWRHYGYTF TGTGCCTCCACCGCCCCCTGGAGGCACTATGGCTACACCTTC TRBJ1-2 few - TRBV28
CASAMTGGEKLFF TGTGCCTCCGCGATGACCGGGGGGGAAAAACTGTTTTTT TRBJ1-4 - - TRBV6-6
CAINRDRGASGELFF TGTGCCATTAACCGGGACAGGGGTGCATCCGGGGAGCTGTTTTTT TRBJ2-2 - TRBD1 TRBV10-3
CSVAVGSIGYTF TGCAGCGTTGCGGTGGGGAGCATTGGCTACACCTTC TRBJ1-2 - - TRBV29-1
CASGGGTGYGYTF TGTGCCAGTGGGGGGGGGACGGGGTATGGCTACACCTTC TRBJ1-2 - - TRBV6-6
CARSLGDRGPDGYTF TGTGCCAGAAGCTTGGGGGACAGGGGGCCTGATGGCTACACCTTC TRBJ1-2 - TRBD1 TRBV5-3
CASSSQGSEQYF TGTGCCAGCAGTTCACAGGGTTCCGAGCAGTACTTC TRBJ2-7 - - TRBV6-5
CASSPTTGVEQYF TGTGCCAGCTCACCCACTACAGGGGTCGAGCAGTACTTC TRBJ2-7 - TRBD1 TRBV18
CASTQFQYQPQHF TGTGCCAGCACCCAGTTTCAGTATCAGCCCCAGCATTTT TRBJ1-5 few - TRBV16
CASSRTSNNEQFF TGTGCCAGCAGCAGGACTAGCAACAATGAGCAGTTCTTC TRBJ2-1 - TRBD2 TRBV5-6
CSVGDRGTDTQYF TGCAGCGTTGGGGACAGGGGCACAGATACGCAGTATTTT TRBJ2-3 - TRBD1 TRBV29-1
CASSEMAAPDTQYF TGTGCCAGCAGTGAAATGGCTGCCCCAGATACGCAGTATTTT TRBJ2-3 few - TRBV6-1
CASSGQLNTEAFF TGTGCCAGCAGCGGGCAGCTGAACACTGAAGCTTTCTTT TRBJ1-1 few - TRBV7-9
CASSVRGLLVYEQYF TGTGCCAGCAGTGTAAGGGGGTTGTTGGTCTACGAGCAGTACTTC TRBJ2-7 few - TRBV2
CASSPLLNSPLHF TGCGCCAGCAGCCCCCTCCTTAATTCACCCCTCCACTTT TRBJ1-6 - - TRBV4-3
CASSPGGGQGTGELFF TGTGCCAGCAGCCCCGGAGGGGGACAGGGGACCGGGGAGCTGTTTTTT TRBJ2-2 - TRBD1 TRBV5-4
CASSLGAGSYEQYF TGCGCCAGCAGCTTGGGAGCGGGCTCCTACGAGCAGTACTTC TRBJ2-7 - - TRBV5-1
CASSRQGGEQFF TGTGCCAGCAGTCGACAGGGCGGTGAGCAGTTCTTC TRBJ2-1 - TRBD1 TRBV6-5
CASSLIGQASYSNQPQHF TGTGCCAGCAGTTTAATCGGACAGGCTTCATATAGCAATCAGCCCCAGCATTTT TRBJ1-5 few TRBD1 TRBV27
CASSIDPAKYTF TGTGCCAGTAGTATAGACCCCGCGAAATACACCTTC TRBJ1-2 few - TRBV19
CASREGSNRVSGELFF TGTGCCAGCAGGGAGGGTTCTAACAGAGTATCCGGGGAGCTGTTTTTT TRBJ2-2 few - TRBV2
CASSQGVVIGGYTNSPLHF TGCGCCAGCAGCCAAGGGGTGGTTATAGGGGGATATACTAATTCACCCCTCCACTTT TRBJ1-6 - - TRBV4-3
CASSGDRDEDSNQPQHF TGTGCCAGCAGCGGGGACAGGGATGAAGATAGCAATCAGCCCCAGCATTTT TRBJ1-5 few TRBD1 TRBV9
CAISESTRETQYF TGTGCCATCAGTGAGTCGACGAGGGAGACCCAGTACTTC TRBJ2-5 - - TRBV10-3
CASSQDGTSSYNEQFF TGTGCCAGCAGCCAAGATGGGACTAGCAGTTACAATGAGCAGTTCTTC TRBJ2-1 few TRBD2 TRBV4-2
CASSQAHSYNEQFF TGCGCCAGCAGCCAAGCCCACTCCTACAATGAGCAGTTCTTC TRBJ2-1 - - TRBV4-3
CASSNAGQGYEQYF TGTGCCAGCAGTAACGCGGGACAGGGCTACGAGCAGTACTTC TRBJ2-7 few TRBD1 TRBV27
CASSSGGTDTQYF TGTGCCAGCAGTTCGGGGGGCACAGATACGCAGTATTTT TRBJ2-3 - - TRBV28
CASSLSIPSGQETQYF TGCGCCAGCAGCTTGTCCATCCCTAGCGGTCAAGAGACCCAGTACTTC TRBJ2-5 few TRBD2 TRBV5-1
CASSAGAQNSGNTIYF TGTGCCAGCAGCGCCGGAGCCCAGAACTCTGGAAACACCATATATTTT TRBJ1-3 few - TRBV9
CASTLKRSSHIQYF TGTGCCAGCACCTTGAAGAGGTCTTCTCACATTCAGTACTTC TRBJ2-4 - - TRBV6-4
CASSLWDREVSYEQYF TGTGCCAGCAGCCTTTGGGACAGGGAAGTTTCCTACGAGCAGTACTTC TRBJ2-7 few TRBD1 TRBV14
CASSVDLQGQAFF TGTGCCAGCAGCGTAGACCTACAGGGGCAAGCTTTCTTT TRBJ1-1 few TRBD1 TRBV9